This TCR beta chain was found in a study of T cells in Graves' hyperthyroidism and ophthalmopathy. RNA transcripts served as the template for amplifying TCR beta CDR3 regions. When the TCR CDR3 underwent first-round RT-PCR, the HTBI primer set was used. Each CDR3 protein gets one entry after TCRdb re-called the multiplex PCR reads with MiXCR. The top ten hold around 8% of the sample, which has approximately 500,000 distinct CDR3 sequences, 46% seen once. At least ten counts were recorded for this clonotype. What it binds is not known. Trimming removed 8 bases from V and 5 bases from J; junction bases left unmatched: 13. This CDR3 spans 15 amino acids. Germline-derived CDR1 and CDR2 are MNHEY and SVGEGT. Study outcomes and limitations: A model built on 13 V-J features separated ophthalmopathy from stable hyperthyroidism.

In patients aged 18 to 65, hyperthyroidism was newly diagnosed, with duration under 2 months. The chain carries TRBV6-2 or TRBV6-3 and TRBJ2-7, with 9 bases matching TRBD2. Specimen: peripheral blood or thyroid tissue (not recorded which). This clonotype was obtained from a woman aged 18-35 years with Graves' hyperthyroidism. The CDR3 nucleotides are TGTGCCAGCGGAGCATGGTTAGCGGGAGTCCACGAGCAGTACTTC. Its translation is CASGAWLAGVHEQYF.